The next 24 T cell receptor beta chains were all read from a single sample in a study of PD-L1 blockade in urothelial cancer. Data came from immunoSEQ multiplex PCR; TCRdb stores just in-frame clones and leaves some out. The sample shows approximately 51,000 clones, 70% to 90% of them seen only once. The time point is: pretreatment peripheral blood. Source: PBMCs, taken around atezolizumab (anti-PD-L1) treatment. The source of these receptors is a man in his fifties or sixties with urothelial cancer.

This clone was recorded once. This chain uses TRBV5-4 with TRBJ1-2; 11 nucleotides match TRBD1. V trimming: 5 bases; J trimming: 7 bases; junction bases outside the gene matches: 7. The germline gives CDR1 SGHNT, CDR2 YYREEE (reference sequence). The CDR3 is made up of 14 amino acids. This CDR3 reads CASSQGQGESGYTF. In nucleotides, the CDR3 is TGTGCCAGCAGTCAGGGACAGGGGGAATCTGGCTACACCTTC.

This sequence joins TRBV5-4 and TRBJ2-1; 7 positions match TRBD2. The CDR3 contains 18 residues. Germline values: CDR1 SGHNT, CDR2 YYREEE (reference sequence). Unmatched junction bases numbered 9, after V lost 0 bases and J lost 0 bases. CDR3 DNA: TGTGCCAGCAGCTTGGCCGCCTCGCGGGGGAGCTCCTACAATGAGCAGTTCTTC. Amino acids: CASSLAASRGSSYNEQFF.

The V call is TRBV7-3, the J call TRBJ2-2; 10 bases map to TRBD1. This CDR3 spans 15 amino acids. The V gene's germline CDR1 is SGHTA and CDR2 FQGTGA. The junction had 6 bases not matched to a gene; V was cut back by 3 bases and J by 8 bases. The CDR3 spells CASSFGTGVGGELFF. CDR3 in DNA: TGTGCCAGCAGCTTCGGGACAGGGGTCGGTGGGGAGCTGTTTTTT.

This chain uses TRBV5-1 with TRBJ2-7; 9 bases are shared with TRBD1. This CDR3 contains 13 residues. The germline gives CDR1 SGHRS, CDR2 YFSETQ. V shed 7 bases and J 2 bases; nucleotides not matched to a gene: 4. CDR3 protein: CASGQGTPYEQYF. CDR3 nucleotides: TGCGCCAGCGGACAGGGGACCCCCTACGAGCAGTACTTC.

The V and J genes are TRBV5-6 and TRBJ2-1; 7 nucleotides match TRBD1. The germline CDR1 and CDR2 sequences are SGHDT and YYEEEE. The CDR3 consists of 14 residues. J gave up 5 bases and V 0 bases, and 2 bases lay outside the gene matches. CDR3 sequence reads: CASSLGGQDNEQFF. In DNA, the CDR3 is TGTGCCAGCAGCTTGGGCGGACAGGACAATGAGCAGTTCTTC.

The chain couples TRBV2 to TRBJ2-3; unclear D gene. This CDR3 spans 13 amino acids. Germline loops: CDR1 SNHLY, CDR2 FYNNEI. V lost 5 bases and J 2 bases, leaving 8 bases between the germline ends. The CDR3: CASSPPFTDTQYF. CDR3 nucleotides: TGTGCCAGCAGTCCCCCCTTCACAGATACGCAGTATTTT.

The genes are TRBV6-5 and TRBJ1-3; no definite D call. Germline V lookup: CDR1 MNHEY, CDR2 SVGAGI. This CDR3 has 14 amino acids. Trimming pared 4 bases from V and 6 bases from J, leaving 13 bases between. The CDR3 is CASSLSGISNTIYF. CDR3 nucleotides: TGTGCCAGCAGTTTAAGCGGGATTTCAAACACCATATATTTT.

This chain joins TRBV13 and TRBJ2-3, with TRBD2 identical over 8 bases. Losses at the gene ends were 5 bases for V and 6 bases for J; bases not matched to a gene: 7. Germline CDR1 and CDR2: PRHDT and FYEKMQ (reference sequence). The CDR3 loop spans 14 amino acids. The CDR3 loop reads CASSISGKGDTQYF. Here the CDR3 DNA reads TGTGCCAGCAGCATTAGCGGGAAAGGCGATACGCAGTATTTT.

V and J are TRBV19 and TRBJ1-5; 9 positions agree with TRBD1. The CDR3 has 16 amino acids. J gave up 6 bases and V 7 bases, and 13 bases lay outside the gene matches. Per germline, CDR1 LNHDA and CDR2 SQIVND (reference sequence). The DNA of the CDR3 is TGTGCCAGTAACCCAACTGGGACAGGGAGTGGTCAGCCCCAGCATTTT. It translates to CASNPTGTGSGQPQHF.

The V and J genes are TRBV2 and TRBJ1-5, with D possibly matching TRBD1 (6 bases). CDR1 SNHLY and CDR2 FYNNEI come from the germline V gene. With 3 bases removed from V and 0 bases from J, the gap between germline ends came to 15 bases. The CDR3 runs to 17 residues. The CDR3 spells CASSEGPGAVSNQPQHF. Written as DNA, the CDR3 is TGTGCCAGCAGTGAGGGACCAGGGGCGGTTAGCAATCAGCCCCAGCATTTT.

On this clone: The same CDR3 arises from other DNA sequences in this sample as well. The rearrangement uses TRBV5-1 and TRBJ2-1, with D maybe TRBD1 (6 bases). Germline V gene lookup returns CDR1 SGHRS and CDR2 YFSETQ. Trimming took off 4 bases at V and 0 bases at J, with 11 bases between the two ends. The CDR3 contains 15 residues. CDR3 DNA: TGCGCCAGCAGCACACAGGGCAGCTCCTACAATGAGCAGTTCTTC. This codes for CASSTQGSSYNEQFF. Looking up the rest from reference TRBV5-1 and TRBJ2-1 gives the full variable domain: KAGVTQTPRYLIKTRGQQVTLSCSPISGHRSVSWYQQTPGQGLQFLFEYFSETQRNKGNFPGRFSGRQFSNSRSEMNVSTLELGDSALYLCASSTQGSSYNEQFFGPGTRLTVL.

This clone was seen just once. The chain links TRBV6-5 to TRBJ1-6; tentatively, D is TRBD1 (5 bases). The CDR3 totals 15 residues. Germline loops: CDR1 MNHEY, CDR2 SVGAGI. Trimming took 8 bases from V and 5 from J, leaving 16 bases between them. CDR3 region: CASSFGGEHNSPLHF. The CDR3 DNA follows: TGTGCCAGCTCATTCGGAGGGGAACATAATTCACCCCTCCACTTT.

The chain links TRBV19 to TRBJ2-5, with D hard to call. The CDR3 spans 15 residues. Trimming pared 5 bases from V and 3 bases from J, leaving 16 bases between. CDR1 is LNHDA, CDR2 SQIVND, per germline (reference sequence). DNA for the CDR3: TGTGCCAGTAGTCCTTTCCAGGTACAAAAAGAGACCCAGTACTTC. It encodes CASSPFQVQKETQYF.

Note on this clone: A clone one base away is much larger, so this may be a read error. V is TRBV4-1 and J is TRBJ2-7, with 7 bases identical to TRBD1. V gave up 2 bases and J gave up 6 bases; unmatched junction bases: 4. Per the germline V gene, CDR1 is MGHRA and CDR2 is YSYEKL. This CDR3 is 13 amino acids long. The CDR3 loop reads CASSQRTGREQYF. DNA of the CDR3: TGCGCCAGCAGCCAACGGACAGGTCGCGAGCAGTACTTC.

This clone was counted only a few times. The chain recombines TRBV28 with TRBJ2-7; D gene unclear. Germline lookup yields CDR1 MDHEN and CDR2 SYDVKM. The CDR3 is made up of 13 amino acids. V lost 2 bases and J 2 bases, leaving 7 bases between the germline ends. The CDR3 loop is CASSLGKPYEQYF. In DNA form, the CDR3 reads TGTGCCAGCAGTTTAGGCAAACCCTACGAGCAGTACTTC. Together with reference TRBV28 and TRBJ2-7, the CDR3 gives the full variable domain: DVKVTQSSRYLVKRTGEKVFLECVQDMDHENMFWYRQDPGLGLRLIYFSYDVKMKEKGDIPEGYSVSREKKERFSLILESASTNQTSMYLCASSLGKPYEQYFGPGTRLTVT.

Here the CDR3 reads CSVGQQGRGGNGYTF. CDR3 coding DNA: TGCAGCGTTGGCCAACAGGGGCGGGGTGGGAATGGCTACACCTTC. The chain carries TRBV29-1 and TRBJ1-2; TRBD1 aligns across 7 bases. The CDR3 is 15 residues long. V lost 4 bases, J lost 6 bases, and 14 bases stayed unmatched. Germline V gene sequence: CDR1 SQVTM, CDR2 ANQGSEA.

The chain combines TRBV5-1 with TRBJ1-6; 7 bases fit TRBD1. In germline, CDR1 is SGHRS, CDR2 YFSETQ. This CDR3 has 16 amino acids. After removal of 6 bases from V and 3 bases from J, the junction contained 9 bases not matched to a gene. CDR3 residues: CASNDRDRNYNSPLHF. The CDR3 DNA follows: TGCGCCAGCAACGATCGGGACAGAAACTATAATTCACCCCTCCACTTT.

The rearrangement uses TRBV7-2 and TRBJ2-3, with a weak D call TRBD1 (5 bases). This CDR3 contains 13 residues. The germline gives CDR1 SGHTA, CDR2 FQGNSA. V was cut by 4 bases and J by 4 bases, with 9 bases left in between. CDR3 protein: CASSSPGSDTQYF. Here the CDR3 DNA reads TGTGCCAGCAGCTCTCCAGGGTCAGATACGCAGTATTTT.

The J gene is TRBJ1-1, the V gene TRBV20-1; D is unresolved. Trimming took 5 bases from V and 1 from J, leaving 5 bases between them. CDR1 and CDR2 (germline): DFQATT, SNEGSKA (reference sequence). The CDR3 contains 11 residues. The CDR3 nucleotides are TGCAGTGCTCTTTCGAACACTGAAGCTTTCTTT. The encoded protein is CSALSNTEAFF.

This clone was observed once. The genes are TRBV7-2 and TRBJ2-7; possible D gene TRBD1, 5 bases. The CDR3 has 13 residues. Germline V CDR1 and CDR2: SGHTA, FQGNSA. The V gene lost 6 bases and the J gene lost 3 bases, with 12 bases spanning the gap. CDR3 in amino acids: CASRSRQSYEQYF. DNA for the CDR3: TGTGCCAGCAGATCAAGACAGAGCTACGAGCAGTACTTC.

The chain combines TRBV7-3 with TRBJ2-1, with D maybe TRBD2 (6 bases). Between the trimmed V and J ends, which lost 1 base and 0 bases, there was a span of 19 bases. CDR3 size: 19 residues. CDR1 and CDR2 (germline): SGHTA, FQGTGA. The CDR3 DNA sequence: TGTGCCAGCAGCTTAAATCCATTAGCGGACCTGAGCTCCTACAATGAGCAGTTCTTC. Protein: CASSLNPLADLSSYNEQFF.

The V gene is TRBV5-4, the J gene TRBJ2-3, with TRBD1 identical over 10 bases. The V and J ends lost 4 bases and 6 bases, in that order; junction bases with no gene match: 11. Germline CDR1 SGHNT, CDR2 YYREEE (reference sequence). This CDR3 contains 16 residues. The CDR3 nucleotides are TGTGCCAGCAGCAGGGACAGGGGCGGTTTTAGGGATACGCAGTATTTT. Its protein product is CASSRDRGGFRDTQYF.

The V and J genes are TRBV6-7 and TRBJ2-1; D is unresolved. TRBV6-7 is designated an ORF whose function remains uncertain. The CDR3 length is 16 residues. Trimming took 2 bases from V and 0 from J, leaving 11 bases between them. The CDR3 sequence is CASSYPAASSYNEQFF. In DNA form, the CDR3 reads TGTGCCAGCAGTTACCCCGCCGCCAGCTCCTACAATGAGCAGTTCTTC.

The chain uses TRBV19 and TRBJ2-2; possible D gene TRBD1, 6 bases. The CDR3 totals 15 residues. Germline CDR1 and CDR2: LNHDA and SQIVND (reference sequence). The germline V and J ends were trimmed by 3 bases and 1 base, with 9 bases remaining between them. As DNA, the CDR3 is TGTGCCAGTAGTATCTCACAGGGGAACACCGGGGAGCTGTTTTTT. It translates to CASSISQGNTGELFF.